The 4 T cell receptor beta chains presented below share a single source sample, sequenced in a study of T cells in Graves' hyperthyroidism and ophthalmopathy (dated by TCRdb to the late 2010s). Library method: multiplex PCR. These reads were obtained on an Illumina HiSeq 2000. Amplification of TCR beta CDR3 regions was carried out from RNA transcripts. The TCR CDR3 was subjected to a first round of RT-PCR using the HTBI primer set and the Qiagen OneStep RT-PCR kit. Using fastp trimming at Q25 and MiXCR clonotype assembly, TCRdb reanalyzed the public sequencing data and kept in-frame beta chains. Rows with a matching CDR3 protein are joined into one entry that keeps the most common DNA and genes. The sample table shows roughly 200,000 distinct CDR3 sequences, and 15% to 20% are seen once. The ten largest clones add up to roughly 44% of the sample. Input material: blood. The receptors come from a man aged 40-49 years with Graves' hyperthyroidism.

This clonotype has a count of ten or more. The chain joins TRBV15 to TRBJ2-4; 8 bases are a match to TRBD1. CDR1 and CDR2 (germline): LNHNV, YYDKDF (reference sequence). V lost 0 bases and J lost 6; bases outside the gene matches: 4. This CDR3 is 15 amino acids long. CDR3 sequence (DNA): TGTGCCACCAGCAGAGACCTTGGACAGGGAAACATTCAGTACTTC. Its protein product is CATSRDLGQGNIQYF.

With regard to this clonotype: Possible read error: a much larger clone is one base away. The chain links TRBV11-2 to TRBJ2-5, with a possible D match to TRBD2 (5 bases). This CDR3 spans 15 amino acids. From germline, CDR1 is SGHAT and CDR2 FQNNGV. CDR3 residues: CASILEGGPKETQYF. The CDR3 region has the DNA TGTGCCAGCATCTTAGAAGGCGGGCCGAAAGAGACCCAGTACTTC.

This clonotype was observed many times. V gene TRBV20-1 combines with J gene TRBJ1-1, with D tentatively TRBD1 (6 bases). The CDR3 contains 13 residues. Germline CDR1 is DFQATT and CDR2 is SNEGSKA (reference sequence). Trimming took off 6 bases at V and 4 bases at J, with 15 bases between the two ends. CDR3 region: CSAAKSRGTEAFF. CDR3 in DNA: TGCAGTGCGGCGAAAAGCAGGGGCACTGAAGCTTTCTTT.

The chain employs TRBV24-1 and TRBJ2-1; 7 bases are shared with TRBD1. Germline CDR1 is KGHDR and CDR2 is SFDVKD. The V and J ends lost 4 bases and 2 bases, in that order; junction bases with no gene match: 7. This CDR3 is built from 16 residues. The DNA of the CDR3 is TGTGCCACCAGTGACCCTGGGACAGCAACCTACAATGAGCAGTTCTTC. This gives the protein CATSDPGTATYNEQFF.